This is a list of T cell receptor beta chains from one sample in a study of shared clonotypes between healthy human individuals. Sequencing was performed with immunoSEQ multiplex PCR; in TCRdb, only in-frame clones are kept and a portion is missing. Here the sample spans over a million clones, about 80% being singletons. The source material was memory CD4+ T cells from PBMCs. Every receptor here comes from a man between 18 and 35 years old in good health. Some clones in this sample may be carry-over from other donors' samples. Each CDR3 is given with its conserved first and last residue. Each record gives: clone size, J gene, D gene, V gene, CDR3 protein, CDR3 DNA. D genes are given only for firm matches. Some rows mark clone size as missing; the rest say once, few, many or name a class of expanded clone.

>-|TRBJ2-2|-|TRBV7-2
CASSSEGELFF
TGTGCCAGCAGCTCAGAAGGGGAGCTGTTTTTT
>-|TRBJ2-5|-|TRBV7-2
CASSLVGETQYF
TGTGCCAGCAGCTTAGTCGGAGAGACCCAGTACTTC
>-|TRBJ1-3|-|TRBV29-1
CSVEQGGNTIYF
TGCAGCGTTGAGCAGGGGGGAAACACCATATATTTT
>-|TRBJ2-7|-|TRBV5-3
CASWRLVGPYEQYF
TGTGCCTCCTGGAGGCTGGTGGGCCCCTACGAGCAGTACTTC
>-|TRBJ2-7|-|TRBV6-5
CASSYVQDEQYF
TGTGCCAGCAGTTACGTACAGGACGAGCAGTACTTC
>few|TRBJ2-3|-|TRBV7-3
CASSPFGPQDTQYF
TGTGCCAGCAGCCCTTTCGGACCTCAAGATACGCAGTATTTT
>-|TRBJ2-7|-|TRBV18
CASSLDWDNAYEQYF
TGTGCCAGCTCACTAGATTGGGACAATGCCTACGAGCAGTACTTC
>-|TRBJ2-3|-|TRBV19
CASSLTGTITDTQYF
TGTGCCAGTAGCCTCACAGGGACTATTACAGATACGCAGTATTTT
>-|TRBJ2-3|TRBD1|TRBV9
CASSVAGQGPDTQYF
TGTGCCAGCAGCGTAGCAGGACAGGGGCCAGATACGCAGTATTTT
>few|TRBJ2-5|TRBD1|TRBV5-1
CASSFGQTGGRETQYF
TGCGCCAGCAGCTTTGGGCAAACAGGGGGCCGAGAGACCCAGTACTTC
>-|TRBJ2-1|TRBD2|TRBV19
CARATNREEVDEQFF
TGTGCCAGAGCGACAAACCGGGAGGAAGTCGATGAGCAGTTCTTC
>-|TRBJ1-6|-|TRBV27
CASSMERARSSPLHF
TGTGCCAGCAGCATGGAAAGGGCTCGATCTTCACCCCTCCACTTT
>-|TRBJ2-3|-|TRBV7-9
CASGRAGADTQYF
TGTGCCAGCGGGCGAGCGGGTGCAGATACGCAGTATTTT
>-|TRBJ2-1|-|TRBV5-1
CASSFYGGYNEQFF
TGCGCCAGCAGCTTTTATGGCGGCTACAATGAGCAGTTCTTC
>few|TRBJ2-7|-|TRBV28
CASSAKLYEQYF
TGTGCCAGCAGTGCTAAACTCTACGAGCAGTACTTC
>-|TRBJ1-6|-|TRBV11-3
CASSLGPGADSPLHF
TGTGCCAGCAGCTTAGGTCCGGGCGCGGATTCACCCCTCCACTTT
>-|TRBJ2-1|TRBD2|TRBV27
CASSPRTSGSPGNEQFF
TGTGCCAGCAGTCCCCGGACTAGCGGGAGTCCGGGGAATGAGCAGTTCTTC
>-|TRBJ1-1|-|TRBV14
CASSPLGGADTEAFF
TGTGCCAGCAGCCCTCTGGGAGGGGCGGACACTGAAGCTTTCTTT
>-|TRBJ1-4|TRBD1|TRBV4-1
CASSQVLRDSNEKLFF
TGCGCCAGCAGCCAAGTGTTAAGGGACAGTAATGAAAAACTGTTTTTT
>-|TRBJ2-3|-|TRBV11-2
CASRNRGRLKADTQYF
TGTGCCAGCAGGAACCGAGGACGACTAAAAGCAGATACGCAGTATTTT
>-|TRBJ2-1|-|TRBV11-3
CASSLDSRDNEQFF
TGTGCCAGCAGCTTAGATTCGCGAGACAATGAGCAGTTCTTC
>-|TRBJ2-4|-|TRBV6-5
CASSSWAKNIQYF
TGTGCCAGCAGCTCCTGGGCCAAAAACATTCAGTACTTC
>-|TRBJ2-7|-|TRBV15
CATSRDSGCEQYF
TGTGCCACCAGCAGAGATTCAGGGTGCGAGCAGTACTTC
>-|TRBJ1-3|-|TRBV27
CASSPAGSGNTIYF
TGTGCCAGCAGTCCCGCTGGCTCTGGAAACACCATATATTTT
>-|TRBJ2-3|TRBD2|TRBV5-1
CASSLGGLAGQDTQYF
TGCGCCAGCAGCTTGGGGGGACTAGCGGGGCAAGATACGCAGTATTTT
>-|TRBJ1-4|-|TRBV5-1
CASSLGPRQGEKLFF
TGCGCCAGCAGCTTGGGCCCTCGGCAGGGGGAAAAACTGTTTTTT
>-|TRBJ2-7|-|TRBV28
CASSFRRGVSVVEQYF
TGTGCCAGCAGTTTTCGGCGTGGGGTGTCGGTGGTCGAGCAGTACTTC
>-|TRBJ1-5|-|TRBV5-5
CASSFSGSHQPQHF
TGTGCCAGCAGCTTTTCAGGGAGTCATCAGCCCCAGCATTTT
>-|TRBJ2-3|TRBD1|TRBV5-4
CASSPGQSSTDTQYF
TGTGCCAGCAGCCCGGGACAGTCTAGCACAGATACGCAGTATTTT
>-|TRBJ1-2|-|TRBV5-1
CASSLGGTGDGYTF
TGCGCCAGCAGCTTGGGCGGGACGGGGGATGGCTACACCTTC
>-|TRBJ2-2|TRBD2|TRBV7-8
CASSPHRTSGYTGELFF
TGTGCCAGCAGCCCGCACAGGACTAGCGGATACACCGGGGAGCTGTTTTTT
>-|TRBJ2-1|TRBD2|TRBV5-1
CASSLGFPSGNEQFF
TGCGCCAGCAGCTTGGGGTTCCCTAGCGGGAATGAGCAGTTCTTC
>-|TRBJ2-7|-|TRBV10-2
CASSPFGQPYEQYF
TGCGCCAGCAGCCCCTTCGGCCAGCCCTACGAGCAGTACTTC
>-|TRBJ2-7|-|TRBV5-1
CASSLAGLSFGRDSPYEQYF
TGCGCCAGCAGCTTGGCCGGTCTTTCGTTTGGGCGGGACAGCCCCTACGAGCAGTACTTC
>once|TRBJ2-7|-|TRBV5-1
CASSPPQTYEQYF
TGCGCCAGCAGCCCACCCCAGACCTACGAGCAGTACTTC
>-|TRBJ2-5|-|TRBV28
CASSGSQTQYF
TGTGCCAGCAGTGGGAGTCAGACCCAGTACTTC
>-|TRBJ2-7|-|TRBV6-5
CASSELVGEQYF
TGTGCCAGCAGTGAACTGGTGGGCGAGCAGTACTTC
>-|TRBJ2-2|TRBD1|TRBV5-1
CASSLERPGQGSGELFF
TGCGCCAGCAGCCTGGAACGACCCGGACAGGGGTCCGGGGAGCTGTTTTTT
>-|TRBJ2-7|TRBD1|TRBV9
CASSPRTGPLSYEQYF
TGTGCCAGCAGCCCACGGACAGGGCCCCTCTCCTACGAGCAGTACTTC
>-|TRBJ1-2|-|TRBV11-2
CASSPLGQSGGYTF
TGTGCCAGCAGCCCCTTAGGACAGAGCGGGGGCTACACCTTC
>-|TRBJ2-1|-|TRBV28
CASSILSGYNEQFF
TGTGCCAGCAGTATCCTTAGCGGTTACAATGAGCAGTTCTTC
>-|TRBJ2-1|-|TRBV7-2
CASSPPGLQYNEQFF
TGTGCCAGCAGTCCCCCCGGACTCCAATACAATGAGCAGTTCTTC
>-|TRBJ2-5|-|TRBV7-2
CASRPGLPSETQYF
TGTGCCAGCAGACCTGGACTTCCCTCGGAGACCCAGTACTTC
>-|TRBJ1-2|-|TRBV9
CASSVVGQGFGGYTF
TGTGCCAGCAGCGTAGTCGGTCAGGGGTTCGGTGGCTACACCTTC
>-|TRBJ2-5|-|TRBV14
CASSHGETQYF
TGTGCCAGCAGCCATGGGGAGACCCAGTACTTC
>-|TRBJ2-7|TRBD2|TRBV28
CASRTSGSPSYEQYF
TGTGCCAGCAGGACTAGCGGGTCGCCCTCCTACGAGCAGTACTTC
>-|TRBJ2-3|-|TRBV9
CASSAGLAASTDTQYF
TGTGCCAGCAGCGCAGGCCTAGCAGCTAGCACAGATACGCAGTATTTT
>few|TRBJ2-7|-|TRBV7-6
CASSLDVAAEQYF
TGTGCCAGCAGCTTAGATGTAGCGGCCGAGCAGTACTTC
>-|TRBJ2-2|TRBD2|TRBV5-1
CASSSLAGDPTGELFF
TGCGCCAGCAGCAGCTTAGCGGGAGACCCCACCGGGGAGCTGTTTTTT
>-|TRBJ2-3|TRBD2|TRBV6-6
CASELAGLDTQYF
TGTGCCAGCGAGCTAGCGGGATTGGATACGCAGTATTTT
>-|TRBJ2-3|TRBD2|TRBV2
CASRWRGKADTQYF
TGTGCCAGCAGGTGGCGGGGGAAGGCAGATACGCAGTATTTT
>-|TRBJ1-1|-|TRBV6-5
CASKKRSPPEAFF
TGTGCCAGCAAAAAACGGTCCCCGCCTGAAGCTTTCTTT
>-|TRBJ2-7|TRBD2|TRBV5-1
CASSLGGSMYEQYF
TGCGCCAGCAGCTTGGGCGGGAGCATGTACGAGCAGTACTTC
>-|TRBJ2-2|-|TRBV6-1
CASSDIGYTGELFF
TGTGCCAGCAGTGATATCGGATATACCGGGGAGCTGTTTTTT